This TCR beta chain was documented in a study of T cell responses to AZD1222 COVID-19 vaccine. Study as a whole: Both about-4-week and about-12-week second-dose recipients were combined.

Study outcomes and limitations: None of the repertoires were sampled until the peak T cell response had passed. Among the donors, most were white British and more were female, and clonal diversity was possibly underestimated. Baseline seropositivity occurred in only a handful of AZD1222 recipients.

Sequenced by immunoSEQ multiplex PCR; TCRdb stores in-frame clones only, minus some. The data show about 140,000 clones, with around 93% seen just once and roughly 3.1% held by the top ten. The V gene's germline CDR1 is MDHEN and CDR2 SYDVKM. CDR3 length: 16 amino acids. V lost 5 bases and J 6 bases, leaving 22 bases between the germline ends. About this clone itself: Its matching antigen is unknown.

This sequence joins TRBV28 and TRBJ1-2, with D possibly matching TRBD1 (6 bases). The specimen was peripheral blood, collected on day 0 of AZD1222 vaccination. This sequence originates from an adult in good health. CDR3 coding DNA: TGTGCCAGCAGTCGTTTAAGGGACACTTTCTACAATGGCTACACCTTC. Translated: CASSRLRDTFYNGYTF.